This T cell receptor (beta chain) was profiled in a study of long-term antiretroviral therapy in people with HIV. Regarding the study as a whole: The study found that diversity rose after ART but stayed below transplant donor controls.

V gave up 1 base and J gave up 0 bases, with 7 bases separating them. The CDR3 spans 16 residues. Germline assignment: CDR1 SNHLY and CDR2 FYNNEI. There are a few counts of this clone. The antigen is not known. Sequencing used immunoSEQ v3.0 at survey level. Repertoires were generated with immunoSEQ multiplex PCR, while TCRdb's copy carries only in-frame clones and drops some. The sample has about 6,600 clones, less than 80% seen once. At minimum, one pre-ART and two post-ART PBMC samples were obtained from each donor. HIV-positive participants all received treatment in the United States. The source was unsorted PBMCs, collected 0.1 years before starting antiretroviral therapy. The gene calls are TRBV2 and TRBJ1-6; D is uncertain. The sequence was obtained from a man between 18 and 35 years old with HIV. The DNA of the CDR3 is TGTGCCAGCAGTGAAGGCCGGAGCTCCTATAATTCACCCCTCCACTTT. Translating it yields CASSEGRSSYNSPLHF. The complete variable domain, with remaining parts taken from reference TRBV2 and TRBJ1-6, reads EPEVTQTPSHQVTQMGQEVILRCVPISNHLYFYWYRQILGQKVEFLVSFYNNEISEKSEIFDDQFSVERPDGSNFTLKIRSTKLEDSAMYFCASSEGRSSYNSPLHFGNGTRLTVT.